A selection of T cell receptor beta chains follows, all from one sample in a study of tumor-infiltrating lymphocytes in localized non-small cell lung cancer. Data came from immunoSEQ multiplex PCR; TCRdb stores just in-frame clones and leaves some out. The table lists about 21,000 clones, 80% of them singletons. Sequenced: lung tumor tissue. These receptor sequences come from a human donor with non-small cell lung cancer. Both conserved end residues are part of each CDR3. D genes are given only for firm matches. Rows give clone size only sometimes, using once, few, many, or a class for an expanded clone.

.	TRBV7-2	TRBJ2-1	TRBD2	CASSSAGDNEQFF	TGTGCCAGCAGCTCCGCGGGGGACAATGAGCAGTTCTTC
.	TRBV6-6	TRBJ2-7	.	CASSYSTGRGEQYF	TGTGCCAGCAGTTACTCCACAGGGAGGGGAGAGCAGTACTTC
.	TRBV7-7	TRBJ2-5	TRBD1	CASRPDRGVETQYF	TGTGCTAGCAGACCGGACAGGGGGGTGGAGACCCAGTACTTC
.	TRBV7-9	TRBJ2-6	TRBD1	CASSPGTVYSGANVLTF	TGTGCCAGCAGCCCCGGGACAGTCTACTCTGGGGCCAACGTCCTGACTTTC
.	TRBV5-1	TRBJ1-1	TRBD1	CASSHRTGDTEAFF	TGCGCCAGCAGCCATCGGACAGGGGACACTGAAGCTTTCTTT
.	TRBV4-3	TRBJ2-1	.	CASSGRSYNEQFF	TGCGCCAGCAGCGGCCGCTCCTACAATGAGCAGTTCTTC
.	TRBV30	TRBJ1-1	.	CAWSVWGVDTEAFF	TGTGCCTGGAGTGTTTGGGGGGTGGACACTGAAGCTTTCTTT
.	TRBV5-6	TRBJ2-1	.	CASSPRKTGAYNEQFF	TGTGCCAGCAGCCCCAGGAAGACAGGCGCATACAATGAGCAGTTCTTC
.	TRBV28	TRBJ2-1	TRBD2	CASLGGRRGSYNEQFF	TGTGCCAGTTTGGGCGGGAGGCGGGGCTCCTACAATGAGCAGTTCTTC
.	TRBV5-5	TRBJ2-1	.	CASSLGESYNEQFF	TGTGCCAGCAGCTTGGGTGAGTCCTACAATGAGCAGTTCTTC
.	TRBV14	TRBJ2-1	.	CASSQIRDGKQFF	TGTGCCAGCAGCCAGATCCGGGACGGAAAGCAGTTCTTC
once	TRBV28	TRBJ1-4	.	CASSFAFLGGKLFF	TGTGCCAGCAGTTTTGCCTTTTTGGGAGGAAAACTGTTTTTT
.	TRBV2	TRBJ2-2	.	CASRVGGGELFF	TGTGCCAGCAGAGTAGGTGGCGGGGAGCTGTTTTTT
.	TRBV7-2	TRBJ2-5	TRBD2	CASSLGLAGGPVRKTQYF	TGTGCCAGCAGCTTAGGACTAGCGGGAGGGCCGGTCAGAAAGACCCAGTACTTC
.	TRBV19	TRBJ2-7	TRBD1	CASSSAGGTYEQYF	TGTGCCAGTAGTTCCGCAGGGGGTACCTACGAGCAGTACTTC
.	TRBV2	TRBJ1-5	.	CASSDESRQPQHF	TGTGCCAGCAGTGATGAGAGCAGGCAGCCCCAGCATTTT
.	TRBV2	TRBJ1-5	TRBD1	CASRGQVGNNQPQHF	TGTGCCAGCAGGGGACAGGTTGGAAACAATCAGCCCCAGCATTTT
.	TRBV19	TRBJ1-2	.	CASSPAGGSGGYTF	TGTGCCAGTAGCCCCGCTGGTGGGTCAGGGGGCTACACCTTC
.	TRBV5-1	TRBJ2-1	TRBD1	CASSSRGQGDEQFF	TGCGCCAGCAGCTCCAGGGGGCAGGGGGATGAGCAGTTCTTC
.	TRBV13	TRBJ1-2	TRBD1	CASSQDRGRGYTF	TGTGCCAGCAGCCAGGACAGGGGTCGTGGCTACACCTTC
.	TRBV18	TRBJ1-6	.	CASSPRQGDSPLHF	TGTGCCAGCTCACCACGGCAGGGAGACTCACCCCTCCACTTT
.	TRBV10-2	TRBJ1-5	.	CASSEGYSRPQHF	TGCGCCAGCAGTGAGGGATACAGTAGGCCCCAGCATTTT
.	TRBV7-2	TRBJ1-3	.	CASSLGYGNTIYF	TGTGCCAGCAGCTTAGGGTACGGAAACACCATATATTTT
.	TRBV29-1	TRBJ1-4	TRBD1	CSVAVPRGQLEKLFF	TGCAGCGTTGCAGTACCCAGGGGGCAGTTAGAAAAACTGTTTTTT
.	TRBV27	TRBJ2-1	TRBD1	CASSLLRTGRTHNEQFF	TGTGCCAGCAGTTTACTCCGGACAGGTCGGACGCACAATGAGCAGTTCTTC
.	TRBV6-4	TRBJ2-6	TRBD1	CASSLGTGTGANVLTF	TGTGCCAGCAGTCTAGGGACAGGGACTGGGGCCAACGTCCTGACTTTC